These T cell receptor beta chains were read from a single sample in a study of blood T cell repertoires in COVID-19. Some clones are missing from TCRdb's copy, which holds only in-frame ones; the method was immunoSEQ multiplex PCR. In the table there are fewer than 200,000 clones, around 85% of which are singletons. Sequenced: peripheral blood. These receptors all come from a man aged 55 to 70 who had recovered from COVID-19. The CDR3 runs from the conserved cysteine through the conserved F or W. D genes are given only for firm matches. Part of the rows lack a size; the others show once, few, many or a class for expanded clones.

TRBV6-5	-	TRBJ1-1	-	TGTGCCAGCAGTTCGGGGAACACTGAAGCTTTCTTT	CASSSGNTEAFF
TRBV14	TRBD2	TRBJ2-5	few	TGTGCCCTAGCGGGGGGGCCAAGAGAGACCCAGTACTTC	CALAGGPRETQYF
TRBV10-2	-	TRBJ2-1	-	TGCGCCAGCAGTGAGACCCTCCGTTCAGATGAGCAGTTCTTC	CASSETLRSDEQFF
TRBV27	TRBD1	TRBJ1-1	once	TGTGCCAGCAGTTCTACCGGGACAGGGGACTCGGAAGCTTTCTTT	CASSSTGTGDSEAFF
TRBV29-1	-	TRBJ1-2	-	TGCAGCCTCCTAACTCCTAACTATGGCTACACCTTC	CSLLTPNYGYTF
TRBV25-1	-	TRBJ1-1	-	TGTGCCAGCAGTGTAGAACAGGGCACTGAAGCTTTCTTT	CASSVEQGTEAFF
TRBV5-4	-	TRBJ2-1	few	TGTGCCAGCAGCCGGGGAGGTACGGGGGGCGTCAATGAGCAGTTCTTC	CASSRGGTGGVNEQFF
TRBV5-8	TRBD1	TRBJ1-5	-	TGTGCCAGCAGCTTGGCCGTACAGGGGGATATCAATCAGCCCCAGCATTTT	CASSLAVQGDINQPQHF
TRBV6-4	-	TRBJ1-2	-	TGTGCCAGCTTTCTGGGGGGGGGCTATGGCTACACCTTC	CASFLGGGYGYTF
TRBV4-2	-	TRBJ1-5	-	TGTGCCAGCAGCCCTCTCGGGGGGGGCAGTCAGCCCCAGCATTTT	CASSPLGGGSQPQHF
TRBV29-1	TRBD1	TRBJ2-2	few	TGCAGCGTTTCCGGGACAGGGGTGAACACCGGGGAGCTGTTTTTT	CSVSGTGVNTGELFF
TRBV19	TRBD1	TRBJ2-7	-	TGTGCCAGTAGTATAAGGGACAGGGCCGACGAGCAGTACTTC	CASSIRDRADEQYF
TRBV7-6	-	TRBJ2-6	-	TGTGCCAGCAGCTTAATGATGGGACAAGGGGGCTCTGGGGCCAACGTCCTGACTTTC	CASSLMMGQGGSGANVLTF
TRBV6-6	TRBD1	TRBJ1-2	-	TGTGCCAGCAGCGGGACAGATATTAACTATGGCTACACCTTC	CASSGTDINYGYTF
TRBV21-1	-	TRBJ2-7	-	TGTGCCAGCAGCGCCCACACATGCTACGAGCAGTACTTC	CASSAHTCYEQYF
TRBV19	TRBD1	TRBJ2-5	once	TGTGCCAGTAGTATACCGTGGACAGGCGGACAAGAGACCCAGTACTTC	CASSIPWTGGQETQYF
TRBV7-9	-	TRBJ2-1	-	TGTGCCAGCAGCTTAGCGGGGGGGCACAATGAGCAGTTCTTC	CASSLAGGHNEQFF
TRBV2	-	TRBJ2-7	-	TGTGCCAGCAGTTATCATGGACTAAATGACGAGCAGTACTTC	CASSYHGLNDEQYF